The 28 T cell receptor beta chains in this list originate from one sample, sequenced in a study of Ad26.COV2.S vaccination and SARS-CoV-2 variants. Treatment here: around 19 received Ad26.COV2.S at low or high dose, single or two shots; five or six received placebo; per-sample allocation not given. Sampling was performed 63 days after the first vaccine or placebo injection. Assay used: immunoSEQ multiplex PCR; TCRdb lists only in-frame clones, some missing. The sample records more than 400,000 clones, 80% to 95% being singletons. Specimen: peripheral blood, collected in a trial of Ad26.COV2.S vaccine versus placebo. These receptors were obtained from a person between 18 and 65 years old who received the Ad26.COV2.S COVID-19 vaccine or a placebo.

The chain uses TRBV9 and TRBJ2-5, with unresolved D. Germline CDR1 is SGDLS and CDR2 is YYNGEE. V was trimmed by 0 bases and J by 7 bases, leaving 13 bases between them. CDR3 size: 14 residues. Written as DNA, the CDR3 is TGTGCCAGCAGCGTAGAGGGTCATAAAGGGACCCAGTACTTC. This sequence encodes CASSVEGHKGTQYF.

CDR3 sequence reads: CASSLGTSGIASYEQYF. The CDR3 DNA reads as TGCGCCAGCAGCCTGGGGACTAGCGGAATAGCGTCCTACGAGCAGTACTTC. J is TRBJ2-7 and V is TRBV4-3, with 11 bases fitting TRBD2. J was trimmed by 1 base and V by 4 bases; bases with no gene match: 9. The germline CDR1 and CDR2 sequences are LGHNA and YSLEER. The CDR3 loop spans 17 amino acids.

The chain joins TRBV6-5 to TRBJ2-2, with unresolved D. The CDR3 is made up of 15 amino acids. Germline CDR1 is MNHEY and CDR2 is SVGAGI. The V end was cut by 5 bases, the J end by 1 base, with 11 bases between. CDR3 coding DNA: TGTGCCAGCAGTCCGACTCATAAGAACACCGGGGAGCTGTTTTTT. Translating gives CASSPTHKNTGELFF.

The CDR3 nucleotides read TGTGCCAGCAGTTACTCGACCAATGAGCAGTTCTTC. Translated, it gives CASSYSTNEQFF. V and J are TRBV6-5 and TRBJ2-1; D is undetermined. V lost 0 bases and J lost 6, with 3 bases in between. Germline values: CDR1 MNHEY, CDR2 SVGAGI. This CDR3 is 12 amino acids long.

Points on this clone: The sample contains more than one DNA sequence encoding this CDR3. The CDR3 region has the DNA TGTGCCAGCAGCCAAGGAGTACGTAATTCACCCCTCCACTTT. Its translation is CASSQGVRNSPLHF. J is TRBJ1-6 and V is TRBV3-1 (or the pseudogene TRBV3-2); D is ambiguous. Germline V gene data show CDR1 as LGHDT and CDR2 as YNNKEL (reference sequence). The length of the CDR3 is 14 residues. Trimming cost V 1 base and J 6 bases, with 7 bases left between them.

The chain carries TRBV4-3 and TRBJ2-7; tentative D call: TRBD1 (6 bases). V shed 2 bases and J shed 0 bases, with 20 bases lying between them. The germline V gene has CDR1 LGHNA and CDR2 YSLEER. The CDR3 contains 18 residues. The CDR3 here is CASSQFQTGHLGSYEQYF. The CDR3 DNA reads TGCGCCAGCAGCCAATTCCAGACGGGACACCTGGGCTCCTACGAGCAGTACTTC.

The chain recombines TRBV10-3 with TRBJ2-1, with 10 bases matching TRBD2. CDR1 and CDR2 from the germline V gene are ENHRY and SYGVKD. The CDR3 totals 15 residues. The V gene end was trimmed by 8 bases and the J gene end by 3 bases; junction bases not matched to a gene: 7. CDR3 DNA sequence: TGTGCCATCGGGGGGCTAGCGGGGGACTACAATGAGCAGTTCTTC. Protein: CAIGGLAGDYNEQFF.

The chain is built from TRBV6-5 and TRBJ2-7; TRBD2 matches 8 bases. This CDR3 has 14 amino acids. The ends lost 2 bases at V and 5 bases at J; junction bases unmatched: 5. Germline loops: CDR1 MNHEY, CDR2 SVGAGI. The CDR3 loop is CASSYGTSIDEQYF. CDR3 DNA: TGTGCCAGCAGTTACGGGACTAGTATCGACGAGCAGTACTTC.

The chain combines TRBV7-9 with TRBJ1-2; TRBD1 might be the D (5 bases). Germline V CDR1 and CDR2: SEHNR, FQNEAQ (reference sequence). This CDR3 comprises 14 residues. Trimming pared 5 bases from V and 2 bases from J, leaving 12 bases between. The CDR3 region has the DNA TGTGCCAGCAGCGCGGGGGGGTTGAACTATGGCTACACCTTC. Translation gives CASSAGGLNYGYTF.

This clone has a handful of counts. The DNA for the CDR3 is TGTGCCAGCAGTTTAAATCAGGAGGAGACCCAGTACTTC. Its translation: CASSLNQEETQYF. J is TRBJ2-5 and V is TRBV12-3 or TRBV12-4; no reliable D call. V was cut by 2 bases and J by 5 bases, with 9 bases left in between. The CDR3 length is 13 residues.

V usage is TRBV19 and J usage is TRBJ1-5; D is unclear. The CDR3 has 16 residues. Germline V gene lookup returns CDR1 LNHDA and CDR2 SQIVND (reference sequence). The V end was cut by 7 bases, the J end by 5 bases, with 21 bases between. In nucleotides, the CDR3 is TGTGCCAGTATCCAAACAGCTCTGAAGCCCTATCAGCCCCAGCATTTT. This codes for CASIQTALKPYQPQHF.

The chain uses TRBV7-2 and TRBJ2-7; 8 bases align to TRBD1. V was pared by 5 bases and J by 2 bases, with 11 bases of the junction left unmatched. The CDR3 has 16 amino acids. In germline, CDR1 is SGHTA, CDR2 FQGNSA. The CDR3 loop is CASSHRHGTGTYEQYF. The CDR3 DNA is TGTGCCAGCAGCCATAGACACGGGACAGGTACCTACGAGCAGTACTTC.

This chain joins TRBV27 and TRBJ2-2; unclear D gene. The CDR3 has 15 residues. Trimming removed 4 bases from V and 4 bases from J, with 13 bases in between. The germline V gene has CDR1 MNHEY and CDR2 SMNVEV (reference sequence). CDR3 sequence reads: CASSSWEQPTGELFF. DNA for the CDR3: TGTGCCAGCAGTTCATGGGAACAACCCACCGGGGAGCTGTTTTTT.

The gene calls are TRBV5-1 and TRBJ1-2, with no clear D. V lost 0 bases to trimming and J lost 4 bases, with 10 bases between them. The CDR3 has 14 amino acids. CDR1 is SGHRS and CDR2 is YFSETQ in the germline V gene. The CDR3 DNA sequence: TGCGCCAGCAGCTTGGAGCCGGGCATCTATGGCTACACCTTC. Translation: CASSLEPGIYGYTF.

The CDR3 nucleotides read TGTGCCAGCAGCAAAGTTGGGACCTACGAGCAGTACTTC. This codes for CASSKVGTYEQYF. The chain combines TRBV21-1 with TRBJ2-7. TRBV21-1 is flagged as a pseudogene. The CDR3 loop spans 13 amino acids.

The chain recombines TRBV4-1 with TRBJ1-2; D gene uncertain. The ends were cut back, 1 base at V and 8 bases at J, with 11 bases in the middle. The CDR3 is made up of 13 amino acids. Germline V gene lookup returns CDR1 MGHRA and CDR2 YSYEKL. The CDR3 nucleotides read TGCGCCAGCAGCCAAGTCGGACTGCGGGGCTACACCTTC. Translated: CASSQVGLRGYTF.

V is TRBV5-6 and J is TRBJ1-1, with a tentative D call TRBD1 (6 bases). Deletions cut 2 bases from V and 2 bases from J, with 19 bases between. The CDR3 loop spans 17 amino acids. In germline, CDR1 is SGHDT, CDR2 YYEEEE. The CDR3 DNA follows: TGTGCCAGCAGCTTTTTGGGACAAAGGGGAGACAACACTGAAGCTTTCTTT. This gives the protein CASSFLGQRGDNTEAFF.

J is TRBJ1-1 and V is TRBV28; 7 bases match TRBD1. Germline V gives CDR1 MDHEN, CDR2 SYDVKM. The CDR3 runs to 15 residues. The V segment lost 2 bases and the J segment 1 base; nucleotides outside the gene matches: 4. This chain's CDR3 is CASSLRGQRNTEAFF. CDR3 DNA sequence: TGTGCCAGCAGTTTACGGGGACAGAGGAACACTGAAGCTTTCTTT.

The chain is built from TRBV5-4 and TRBJ1-1; D possibly corresponds to TRBD1 (5 bases). This CDR3 spans 17 amino acids. V shed 2 bases and J shed 1 base, with 18 bases lying between them. Germline V gene data show CDR1 as SGHNT and CDR2 as YYREEE (reference sequence). The CDR3 DNA reads as TGTGCCAGCAGCTTTCTCAAGGGGACCAGTCCGAACACTGAAGCTTTCTTT. Translating it yields CASSFLKGTSPNTEAFF.

This clone was found once. The V call is TRBV19, the J call TRBJ1-1; 7 bases match TRBD1. After removal of 10 bases from V and 1 base from J, the junction contained 6 bases not matched to a gene. The CDR3 totals 13 residues. Germline-derived CDR1 and CDR2 are LNHDA and SQIVND (reference sequence). CDR3 sequence reads: CATAGTANTEAFF. The DNA of the CDR3 is TGTGCCACGGCCGGGACAGCGAACACTGAAGCTTTCTTT.

The rearrangement joins TRBV7-2 to TRBJ2-3, with 10 bases aligning to TRBD2. Losses at the gene ends were 4 bases for V and 3 bases for J; bases not matched to a gene: 7. The CDR3 length is 16 residues. CDR1 SGHTA and CDR2 FQGNSA come from the germline V gene. The CDR3 reads CASSSIPGLATDTQYF. CDR3 DNA sequence: TGTGCCAGCAGCTCGATCCCGGGACTAGCGACAGATACGCAGTATTTT.

Concerning this clone itself: The junction departs from the called germline gene at one end, perhaps through a read error. The V and J genes are TRBV2 and TRBJ2-7, with 9 nucleotides matching TRBD2. The CDR3 has 10 amino acids. The V gene's germline CDR1 is SNHLY and CDR2 FYNNEI. CDR3 region: CASGASGGTF. For the CDR3, the DNA is TGTGCCAGCGGAGCGAGCGGGGGGACCTTC.

The chain has TRBV19 and TRBJ1-6, with 8 bases fitting TRBD1. Germline V gene sequence: CDR1 LNHDA, CDR2 SQIVND (reference sequence). V lost 5 bases to trimming and J lost 10 bases; unmatched junction nucleotides: 7. This CDR3 comprises 14 residues. Here the CDR3 DNA reads TGTGCCAGTAGTGATGGACAGGGTGGCTCACCCCTCCACTTT. Translating it yields CASSDGQGGSPLHF.

This chain connects TRBV11-2 to TRBJ2-7; D remains unclear. CDR1 and CDR2 (germline): SGHAT, FQNNGV. This CDR3 region has 14 residues. V lost 1 base, J lost 5 bases, and 12 bases lay in between. CDR3 protein: CASSLVRAVDEQYF. For the CDR3, the DNA is TGTGCCAGCAGCTTAGTACGTGCCGTGGACGAGCAGTACTTC.

The chain is built from TRBV7-8 and TRBJ1-1; D remains ambiguous. V lost 1 base, J lost 9 bases, and 15 bases lay in between. This CDR3 contains 14 residues. From germline, CDR1 is SGHVS and CDR2 FQNEAQ. CDR3 region: CASSLVGGTLKAFF. CDR3 nucleotides: TGTGCCAGCAGCTTAGTCGGCGGAACACTGAAAGCTTTCTTT.

DNA of the CDR3: TGTGCCAGCAGCCCCCCCACCCGGCTAGCTACAGGAGATACGCAGTATTTT. This encodes CASSPPTRLATGDTQYF. The chain carries TRBV5-5 and TRBJ2-3; possibly TRBD1 or TRBD2 for D (5 bases each). The CDR3 is made up of 17 amino acids. Germline CDR1 reads SGHKS; CDR2 reads YYEKEE (reference sequence). V shed 4 bases and J shed 5 bases, with 23 bases lying between them.

The sample holds one count of this clone. The CDR3 protein is CASSPRGTVSTEAFF. The CDR3 coding sequence is TGCGCCAGCAGCCCCCGGGGGACAGTATCCACTGAAGCTTTCTTT. The V and J genes are TRBV4-1 and TRBJ1-1; 7 nucleotides match TRBD1. The V and J ends lost 4 bases and 4 bases, in that order; junction bases with no gene match: 9. CDR1 MGHRA and CDR2 YSYEKL come from the germline V gene. This CDR3 is 15 amino acids long.

The chain employs TRBV12-5 and TRBJ2-5; D may be TRBD1 (6 bases). With 6 bases removed from V and 0 bases from J, the gap between germline ends came to 17 bases. From germline, CDR1 is LGHNT and CDR2 FRNRAP. The CDR3 totals 16 residues. The CDR3 coding sequence is TGTGCTAGTGGCCCCCAATCCCAGGGGAACCAAGAGACCCAGTACTTC. Translated: CASGPQSQGNQETQYF.